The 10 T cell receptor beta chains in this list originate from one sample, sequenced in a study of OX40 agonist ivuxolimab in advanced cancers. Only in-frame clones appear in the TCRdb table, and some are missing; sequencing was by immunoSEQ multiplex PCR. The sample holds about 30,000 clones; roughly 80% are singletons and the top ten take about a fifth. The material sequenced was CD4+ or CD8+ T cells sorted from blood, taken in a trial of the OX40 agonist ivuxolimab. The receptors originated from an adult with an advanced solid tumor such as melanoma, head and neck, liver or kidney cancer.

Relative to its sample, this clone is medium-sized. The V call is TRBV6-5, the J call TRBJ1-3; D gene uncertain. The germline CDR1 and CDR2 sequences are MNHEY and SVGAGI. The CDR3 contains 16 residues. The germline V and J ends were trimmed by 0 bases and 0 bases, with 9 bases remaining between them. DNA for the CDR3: TGTGCCAGCAGTTACTCGCGCCCCCTCTCTGGAAACACCATATATTTT. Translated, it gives CASSYSRPLSGNTIYF.

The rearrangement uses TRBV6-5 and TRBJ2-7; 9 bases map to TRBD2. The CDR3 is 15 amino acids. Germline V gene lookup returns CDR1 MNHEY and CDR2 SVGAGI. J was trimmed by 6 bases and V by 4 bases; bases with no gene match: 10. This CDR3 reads CASSWERGRAAEQYF. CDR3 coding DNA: TGTGCCAGCAGTTGGGAACGCGGGAGGGCCGCCGAGCAGTACTTC.

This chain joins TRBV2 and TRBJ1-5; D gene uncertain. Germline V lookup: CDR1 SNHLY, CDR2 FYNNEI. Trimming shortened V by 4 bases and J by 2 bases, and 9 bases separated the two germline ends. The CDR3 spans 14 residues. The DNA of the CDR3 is TGTGCCAGCAGTGGGGTCATTGGCAATCAGCCCCAGCATTTT. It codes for CASSGVIGNQPQHF. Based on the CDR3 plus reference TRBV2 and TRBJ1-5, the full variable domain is EPEVTQTPSHQVTQMGQEVILRCVPISNHLYFYWYRQILGQKVEFLVSFYNNEISEKSEIFDDQFSVERPDGSNFTLKIRSTKLEDSAMYFCASSGVIGNQPQHFGDGTRLSIL.

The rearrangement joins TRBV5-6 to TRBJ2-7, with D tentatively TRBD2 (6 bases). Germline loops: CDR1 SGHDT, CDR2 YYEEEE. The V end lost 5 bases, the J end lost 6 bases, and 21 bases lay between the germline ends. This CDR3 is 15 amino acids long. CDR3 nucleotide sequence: TGTGCCAGCAGTCTTGTAGGAGGGACGAGAGCCGAGCAGTACTTC. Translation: CASSLVGGTRAEQYF.

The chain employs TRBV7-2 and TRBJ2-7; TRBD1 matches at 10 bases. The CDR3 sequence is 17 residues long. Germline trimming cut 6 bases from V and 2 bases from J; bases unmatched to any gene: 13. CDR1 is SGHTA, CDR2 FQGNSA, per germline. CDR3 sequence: CASSFQSGQGFPYEQYF. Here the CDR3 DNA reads TGTGCCAGCAGTTTTCAATCGGGACAGGGGTTCCCCTACGAGCAGTACTTC.

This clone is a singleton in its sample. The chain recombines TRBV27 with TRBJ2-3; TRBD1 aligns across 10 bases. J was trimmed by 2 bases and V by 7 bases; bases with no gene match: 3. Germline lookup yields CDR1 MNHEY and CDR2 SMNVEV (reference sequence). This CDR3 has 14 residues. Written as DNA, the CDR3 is TGTGCCAGCATGAGACAGGGGGCCACAGATACGCAGTATTTT. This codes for CASMRQGATDTQYF.

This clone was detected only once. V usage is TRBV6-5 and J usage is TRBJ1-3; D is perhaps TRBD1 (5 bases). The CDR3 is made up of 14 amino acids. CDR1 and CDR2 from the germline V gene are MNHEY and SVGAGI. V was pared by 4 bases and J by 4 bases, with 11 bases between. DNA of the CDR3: TGTGCCAGCAGTTCCGGGGGTGAGGGAAACACCATATATTTT. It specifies CASSSGGEGNTIYF.

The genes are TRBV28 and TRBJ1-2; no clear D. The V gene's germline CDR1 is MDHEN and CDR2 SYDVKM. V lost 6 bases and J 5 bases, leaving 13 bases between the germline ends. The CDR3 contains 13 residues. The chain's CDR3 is CASRGPIGYGYTF. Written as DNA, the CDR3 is TGTGCCAGCAGGGGCCCGATTGGTTATGGCTACACCTTC.

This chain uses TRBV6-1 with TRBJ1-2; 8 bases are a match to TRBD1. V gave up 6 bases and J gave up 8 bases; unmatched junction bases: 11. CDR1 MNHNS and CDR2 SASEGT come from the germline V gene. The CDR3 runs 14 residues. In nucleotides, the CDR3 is TGTGCCAGCAGCGCAACCGGGACAGGCTTCGGCTACACCTTC. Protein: CASSATGTGFGYTF.

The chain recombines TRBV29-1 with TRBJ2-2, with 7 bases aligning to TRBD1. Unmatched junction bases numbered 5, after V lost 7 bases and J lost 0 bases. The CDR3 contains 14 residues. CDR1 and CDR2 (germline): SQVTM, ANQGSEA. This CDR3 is CSGGTASNTGELFF. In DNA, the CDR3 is TGCAGCGGGGGGACAGCCTCGAACACCGGGGAGCTGTTTTTT.